The 19 T cell receptor beta chains in this list originate from one sample, sequenced in a study of CD8 T cells in ankylosing spondylitis. Study-wide results and limits: Ankylosing spondylitis blood appeared to carry a characteristic TCR beta motif of 7 or 8 highly homologous variants.

Their target antigens are unknown. TCRdb redid the calling of the 5' RACE reads with MiXCR, one entry per CDR3 protein. This sample has about 540,000 distinct CDR3 sequences, with about an eighth found just once. Specimen: blood, either unsorted or a sorted T cell fraction (not recorded which). The receptors derive from a male donor with ankylosing spondylitis.

The CDR3 nucleotides read TGTGCCAGCAGCCCCCGATCCCCCCGCCGTGAAGCTTTCTTT. As protein: CASSPRSPRREAFF. The chain combines TRBV7-2 with TRBJ1-1; D is uncertain. The CDR3 is made up of 14 amino acids. The V and J ends lost 5 bases and 7 bases respectively, with 17 bases between them. The germline gives CDR1 SGHTA, CDR2 FQGNSA.

This clonotype occurred a few times. The V and J genes are TRBV2 and TRBJ2-1, with 10 bases aligning to TRBD2. The CDR3 has 16 amino acids. Germline trimming cut 7 bases from V and 8 bases from J; bases unmatched to any gene: 14. Germline V CDR1 and CDR2: SNHLY, FYNNEI. The CDR3 here is CASKVAGGRIRDEQFF. CDR3 coding DNA: TGTGCCAGCAAGGTAGCGGGAGGTAGAATCAGGGATGAGCAGTTCTTC.

The genes are TRBV12-3 or TRBV12-4 and TRBJ2-1; 10 bases line up with TRBD1. V lost 3 bases to trimming and J lost 6 bases; unmatched junction nucleotides: 5. The CDR3 runs to 15 residues. In nucleotides, the CDR3 is TGTGCCAGCAGTTTGGGGACAGGGGCAGCCAATGAGCAGTTCTTC. Amino acid sequence: CASSLGTGAANEQFF.

The gene calls are TRBV11-2 and TRBJ2-7, with TRBD2 identical over 7 bases. Per germline, CDR1 SGHAT and CDR2 FQNNGV. The trim removed 1 base at V and 9 bases at J, leaving 6 bases unmatched. This CDR3 spans 13 amino acids. CDR3 amino acids: CASSLGGGGRQYF. Written as DNA, the CDR3 is TGTGCCAGCAGCTTAGGGGGGGGAGGGAGGCAGTACTTC.

This chain links TRBV18 with TRBJ2-5; D gene ambiguous. The CDR3 is 14 amino acids. Per the germline V gene, CDR1 is KGHSH and CDR2 is LQKENI. V lost 1 base and J 1 base, leaving 7 bases between the germline ends. The chain's CDR3 is CASSPQVPQETQYF. As DNA, the CDR3 is TGTGCCAGCTCACCACAAGTTCCCCAAGAGACCCAGTACTTC.

The sample holds a few counts of this clonotype. This sequence joins TRBV6-1 and TRBJ1-1, with a possible D match to TRBD1 (6 bases). With 5 bases removed from V and 5 bases from J, the gap between germline ends came to 15 bases. This CDR3 comprises 14 residues. Germline-derived CDR1 and CDR2 are MNHNS and SASEGT. The CDR3, as DNA: TGTGCCAGCAGTAAGGGGGGGGCCCCTACTGAAGCTTTCTTT. Protein product: CASSKGGAPTEAFF.

V gene TRBV5-1 combines with J gene TRBJ2-1, with D tentatively TRBD2 (5 bases). The V end was cut by 4 bases, the J end by 10 bases, with 12 bases between. In germline, CDR1 is SGHRS, CDR2 YFSETQ. The CDR3 covers 12 residues. The CDR3 nucleotides read TGCGCCAGCAGCCCCGGGATTGGAGAGCAGTTCTTC. It yields the protein CASSPGIGEQFF.

The J gene is TRBJ1-4, the V gene TRBV30; D perhaps matches TRBD1 (5 bases). The CDR3 consists of 13 residues. V was clipped by 1 base and J by 7 bases, with 10 bases between them. CDR1 is GTSNPN and CDR2 is SVGIG in the germline V gene (reference sequence). In DNA, the CDR3 is TGTGCCTGGAGTGAAGGGACCCCTGAAAAACTGTTTTTT. Translation gives CAWSEGTPEKLFF.

The genes are TRBV29-1 and TRBJ2-7, with D possibly being TRBD2 (6 bases). V was cut by 1 base and J by 0 bases, with 7 bases left in between. The length of the CDR3 is 13 residues. Per the germline V gene, CDR1 is SQVTM and CDR2 is ANQGSEA. The CDR3 DNA reads TGCAGCGTTGAAGGACTAGACTCCTACGAGCAGTACTTC. Translating it yields CSVEGLDSYEQYF.

This clonotype was recorded many times. The CDR3, as DNA: TGCGCCAGCAGCCCGGAGGCACACCTCTCCTACGAGCAGTACTTC. This translates into CASSPEAHLSYEQYF. This chain links TRBV5-1 with TRBJ2-7; the D gene is possibly TRBD2 (5 bases). V lost 4 bases to trimming and J lost 0 bases, with 14 bases between them. There are 15 residues in the CDR3. Germline values: CDR1 SGHRS, CDR2 YFSETQ.

In this sample, this clonotype turned up a few times. The chain combines TRBV27 with TRBJ2-3, with 13 bases identical to TRBD2. The CDR3 runs 16 residues. Looked up from germline, CDR1 is MNHEY and CDR2 is SMNVEV (reference sequence). V was clipped by 6 bases and J by 4 bases; unmatched bases: 7. CDR3 protein: CASSAGLAGVPDTQYF. The DNA of the CDR3 is TGTGCCAGCAGCGCCGGACTAGCGGGAGTCCCAGATACGCAGTATTTT.

This clonotype was found many times. V usage is TRBV6-2 or TRBV6-3 and J usage is TRBJ2-1; D is possibly TRBD1 (6 bases). Trimming left V 4 bases short and J 3 bases short, with 25 bases between. Germline V gene lookup returns CDR1 MNHEY and CDR2 SVGEGT. The CDR3 runs 19 residues. The CDR3: CASSFPHGGGGQIYNEQFF. The CDR3 DNA sequence: TGTGCCAGCAGTTTTCCTCATGGGGGCGGAGGCCAAATCTACAATGAGCAGTTCTTC.

The chain has TRBV20-1 and TRBJ2-2; D not resolved. The CDR3 length is 15 residues. The ends were cut back, 0 bases at V and 1 base at J, with 9 bases in the middle. Germline V gives CDR1 DFQATT, CDR2 SNEGSKA (reference sequence). The CDR3 DNA is TGCAGTGCTAGAGATTCAGTGATGAACACCGGGGAGCTGTTTTTT. As protein: CSARDSVMNTGELFF.

This clonotype appeared a few times. The chain recombines TRBV11-2 with TRBJ1-2; a possible D gene is TRBD1 (6 bases). Germline V gives CDR1 SGHAT, CDR2 FQNNGV. V was cut by 5 bases and J by 8 bases, with 12 bases left in between. The CDR3 contains 12 residues. In nucleotides, the CDR3 is TGTGCCAGCAGCGAGGGGGGTTGGGGCTACACCTTC. It is translated as CASSEGGWGYTF.

V is TRBV20-1 and J is TRBJ2-7, with TRBD2 matching over 11 bases. The CDR3 spans 17 residues. Germline CDR1 is DFQATT and CDR2 is SNEGSKA (reference sequence). Trimming removed 6 bases from V and 0 bases from J; junction bases left unmatched: 13. CDR3 DNA: TGCAGTGCCATCTGGGGGCTAGCGGGAGGTTCCTCCTACGAGCAGTACTTC. Protein sequence: CSAIWGLAGGSSYEQYF.

This clonotype was detected a few times. The chain uses TRBV10-1 and TRBJ2-1; unclear D gene. Per germline, CDR1 WNHNN and CDR2 SYGVQD (reference sequence). The ends were cut back, 0 bases at V and 4 bases at J, with 13 bases in the middle. The CDR3 has 16 amino acids. CDR3 loop: CASSESLNREYNEQFF. As DNA, the CDR3 is TGCGCCAGCAGTGAGTCACTGAATCGCGAGTACAATGAGCAGTTCTTC.

This clonotype appeared a few times. V is TRBV7-8 and J is TRBJ1-5; perhaps TRBD1 as D (5 bases). V gave up 1 base and J gave up 5 bases, with 15 bases separating them. The CDR3 consists of 16 residues. Germline V gene lookup returns CDR1 SGHVS and CDR2 FQNEAQ. The CDR3 loop reads CASSLGQGGIDQPQHF. CDR3 DNA sequence: TGTGCCAGCAGCTTAGGTCAGGGCGGAATTGATCAGCCCCAGCATTTT.

The chain is built from TRBV20-1 and TRBJ2-1, with D unclear. Trimming took off 6 bases at V and 3 bases at J, with 6 bases between the two ends. CDR3 length: 11 residues. CDR1 and CDR2 (germline): DFQATT, SNEGSKA (reference sequence). CDR3 bases: TGCAGTGCGACCGACTACAATGAGCAGTTCTTC. Translated: CSATDYNEQFF.

This clonotype has a count of ten or more. CDR3 in amino acids: CSVEPGSGEQYF. CDR3 nucleotide sequence: TGCAGCGTTGAACCGGGTTCTGGTGAGCAGTACTTC. The chain combines TRBV29-1 with TRBJ2-7; D gene unclear. The CDR3 contains 12 residues. Trimming removed 2 bases from V and 7 bases from J, with 12 bases in between. In germline, CDR1 is SQVTM, CDR2 ANQGSEA.